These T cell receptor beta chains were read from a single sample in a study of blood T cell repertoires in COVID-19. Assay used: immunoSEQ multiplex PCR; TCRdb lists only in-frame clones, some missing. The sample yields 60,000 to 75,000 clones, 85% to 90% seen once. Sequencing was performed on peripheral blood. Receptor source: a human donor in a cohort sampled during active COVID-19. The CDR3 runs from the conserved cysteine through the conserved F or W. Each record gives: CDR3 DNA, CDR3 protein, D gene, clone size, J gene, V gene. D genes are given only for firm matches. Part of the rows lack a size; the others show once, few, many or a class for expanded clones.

TGTGCCAGCAGCCCGCTTCCAGTCCCAGCCGGGGAGCTGTTTTTT,CASSPLPVPAGELFF,.,once,TRBJ2-2,TRBV21-1
TGTGCCAGCAGCCGGGAGCTAGCTACCTACAATGAGCAGTTCTTC,CASSRELATYNEQFF,.,.,TRBJ2-1,TRBV4-2
TGCGCCAGCAGCTTGGTCCGGGGAGAAGAGACCCAGTACTTC,CASSLVRGEETQYF,.,.,TRBJ2-5,TRBV5-1
TGTGCCAGCAGCTCCACATCGACAGGGGGTGAGACCCAGTACTTC,CASSSTSTGGETQYF,TRBD1,few,TRBJ2-5,TRBV11-3
TGTGCCAGCAGCCCCCGGACTAGCGGCGCCCATTACAATGAGCAGTTCTTC,CASSPRTSGAHYNEQFF,TRBD2,.,TRBJ2-1,TRBV3-1/TRBV3-2
TGTGCCAGCAGCCCCGCGCTAGCGGGAGGGAGATACGAGCAGTACTTC,CASSPALAGGRYEQYF,TRBD2,.,TRBJ2-7,TRBV27
TGTGCCAGCAAACCGGGGACTAGCGGTTCCTACGAGCAGTACTTC,CASKPGTSGSYEQYF,TRBD2,.,TRBJ2-7,TRBV2
TGTGCCAGCAGTGAAGGGGGCACAGATACGCAGTATTTT,CASSEGGTDTQYF,.,.,TRBJ2-3,TRBV27
TGCGCCAGCAGCCTCAATGGAGCGGGTTGGGGCACTGAAGCTTTCTTT,CASSLNGAGWGTEAFF,.,.,TRBJ1-1,TRBV5-1
TGTGCCAGCAGCTTGGCGAGGGGACTAGCGGGAGGGCCAGATACGCAGTATTTT,CASSLARGLAGGPDTQYF,TRBD2,once,TRBJ2-3,TRBV5-4
TGTGCCATCTCAAGGGGGCAGGGGCCCCCGAACACTGAAGCTTTCTTT,CAISRGQGPPNTEAFF,TRBD1,.,TRBJ1-1,TRBV10-3
TGTGCCAGCAGCTTACAGTCCGCGGGGTTCACAGATACGCAGTATTTT,CASSLQSAGFTDTQYF,.,.,TRBJ2-3,TRBV7-2
TGTGCCACCAGCACCTCGGCTGGCGGAGTGTACAATGAGCAGTTCTTC,CATSTSAGGVYNEQFF,.,.,TRBJ2-1,TRBV15
TGCGCCAGCAGTGACTCTTTAGGGAGAGGAGAACATTTT,CASSDSLGRGEHF,.,.,TRBJ1-5,TRBV10-1
TGTGCCAGCAGTTTTGGTCAGGGTGCTTTCTTT,CASSFGQGAFF,.,once,TRBJ1-1,TRBV12-3/TRBV12-4
TGTGCCAGCAGTTACGCCGGTCGGACAGGCACCTACGAGCAGTACTTC,CASSYAGRTGTYEQYF,TRBD1,.,TRBJ2-7,TRBV6-5
TGTGCAAGTCGCTCCGCGGGGTCGGGACAGCATAAAAGAACCTACGAGCAGTACTTC,CASRSAGSGQHKRTYEQYF,.,.,TRBJ2-7,TRBV12-2
TGTGCCAGCAGCTGGAGGGACAGGGGGGAAAATGGCTACACCTTC,CASSWRDRGENGYTF,TRBD1,.,TRBJ1-2,TRBV5-4
TGTGCCAGCTCACCCCGACAGGGGGAAGGAAACACCATATATTTT,CASSPRQGEGNTIYF,TRBD1,.,TRBJ1-3,TRBV18
TGTGCCAGCACCGAGACCGGGACTAGCGGGAACGAGCAGTACTTC,CASTETGTSGNEQYF,TRBD2,.,TRBJ2-7,TRBV28
TGTGCCAGCAGCCCCGCGGACTATTCAACTAATGAAAAACTGTTTTTT,CASSPADYSTNEKLFF,.,.,TRBJ1-4,TRBV16
TGTGCCAGCTCACCCCTTGGGACTAGCGGGAGTATTGAGCAGTTCTTC,CASSPLGTSGSIEQFF,TRBD2,.,TRBJ2-1,TRBV18
TGCGCCAGCAGCTTGGATGGACAGGGGGCGCGTGATACGCAGTATTTT,CASSLDGQGARDTQYF,TRBD1,once,TRBJ2-3,TRBV5-1
TGCAGCGTCCGAGACACAGATACGCAGTATTTT,CSVRDTDTQYF,.,.,TRBJ2-3,TRBV29-1
TGTGCCAGCAGTGAAGATAGCTCCTACAATGAGCAGTTCTTC,CASSEDSSYNEQFF,.,.,TRBJ2-1,TRBV2
TGCGCCAGCAGTGAAAGGACAGGGGGCCTCTCTGGAAACACCATATATTTT,CASSERTGGLSGNTIYF,TRBD1,.,TRBJ1-3,TRBV10-2
TGCAGCGTTGAAGGCCGGTTTCAAGAGACCCAGTACTTC,CSVEGRFQETQYF,.,.,TRBJ2-5,TRBV29-1
TGTGCCAGCACCCAGGGGTCTGGAAACACCATATATTTT,CASTQGSGNTIYF,.,once,TRBJ1-3,TRBV7-9
TGCGCCAGCAGCCGGCTCGGACAGGGACCCTACAATGAGCAGTTCTTC,CASSRLGQGPYNEQFF,TRBD1,.,TRBJ2-1,TRBV5-1
TGTGCCAGTAGTATGGAACAGGGCTACACAGATACGCAGTATTTT,CASSMEQGYTDTQYF,.,.,TRBJ2-3,TRBV19
TGTGCCAGCAGCCGACGCTCACCCGGACAGGTGAGCTCCTACAATGAGCAGTTCTTC,CASSRRSPGQVSSYNEQFF,TRBD1,.,TRBJ2-1,TRBV7-8
TGTGCCAGCAGTTTTGGTACTAGCGGGAGGCAGTTCTTC,CASSFGTSGRQFF,TRBD2,.,TRBJ2-1,TRBV12-3/TRBV12-4
TGTGCCATCAGCATGACAGCAGCAACTAATGAAAAACTGTTTTTT,CAISMTAATNEKLFF,.,.,TRBJ1-4,TRBV10-3
TGTGCCAGCTATACTAACTATGGCTACACCTTC,CASYTNYGYTF,.,.,TRBJ1-2,TRBV28
TGTGCCAGCAGTGATCGCCTAGCGGGAGGGCTGAGCGATGAGCAGTTCTTC,CASSDRLAGGLSDEQFF,TRBD2,.,TRBJ2-1,TRBV6-1
TGTGCCAACAAACAGGGGAAGGGTGAGAACACTGAAGCTTTCTTT,CANKQGKGENTEAFF,TRBD1,.,TRBJ1-1,TRBV6-8
TGTGCCAGCAGCCACCTTCGGGGAGAAGCCGTCGAGCAGTACTTC,CASSHLRGEAVEQYF,.,.,TRBJ2-7,TRBV28
TGTGCCAGCAGCCCGGAGGCTAGTGAACTCTCCAATGAGCAGTTCTTC,CASSPEASELSNEQFF,.,.,TRBJ2-1,TRBV7-3
TGTGCCAGCGGACTAGCGGGAGGGTTTTACGAGCAGTACTTC,CASGLAGGFYEQYF,TRBD2,.,TRBJ2-7,TRBV28
TGTGCCAGCAGCGAAGGACTAGTTTTGGAGACCCAGTACTTC,CASSEGLVLETQYF,TRBD2,.,TRBJ2-5,TRBV11-2
TGTGCCAGCAGCCCGGACAGGGGAGAGTCACCCCTCCACTTT,CASSPDRGESPLHF,TRBD1,.,TRBJ1-6,TRBV3-1/TRBV3-2
TGTGCCAGCAGCTTAGGGCTAGCGGGAGTCTGGGAGCAGTACTTC,CASSLGLAGVWEQYF,TRBD2,.,TRBJ2-7,TRBV7-2
TGTGCCAGCAGTCTGACAGGGTTCCAAGAGACCCAGTACTTC,CASSLTGFQETQYF,TRBD1,.,TRBJ2-5,TRBV6-5
TGTGCCAGCAGTTTAGGGGGCTACTATGGCTACACCTTC,CASSLGGYYGYTF,TRBD1,.,TRBJ1-2,TRBV6-5
TGTTACAGCCAGAGGAACACTGAAGCTTTCTTT,CYSQRNTEAFF,.,.,TRBJ1-1,TRBV28
TGTGCCAGCAGCTCCCGGGACTTAAATGAGCAGTTCTTC,CASSSRDLNEQFF,.,few,TRBJ2-1,TRBV11-2
TGTGCCAGCAGCTTGGAGGGGCATAAAGATCAGCCCCAGCATTTT,CASSLEGHKDQPQHF,.,.,TRBJ1-5,TRBV5-8
TGTGCCAGCAGCGAGGACAGGGCGAACACTGAAGCTTTCTTT,CASSEDRANTEAFF,TRBD1,.,TRBJ1-1,TRBV9
TGTGCCAAATCTAGTGGGTTCCCGGATACGCAGTATTTT,CAKSSGFPDTQYF,.,.,TRBJ2-3,TRBV7-3
TGTGCCAGCAGCTCCGGCCTGAGACAGGGCGGCACAGATACGCAGTATTTT,CASSSGLRQGGTDTQYF,TRBD1,.,TRBJ2-3,TRBV5-4
TGCAGCGTTGGGACAGGGAGGGACACTGAAGCTTTCTTT,CSVGTGRDTEAFF,TRBD1,.,TRBJ1-1,TRBV29-1
TGTGCCAGCAGTGGGGACAGGCAATTCGGGGCAGATACGCAGTATTTT,CASSGDRQFGADTQYF,TRBD1,.,TRBJ2-3,TRBV2
TGTGCCAGCAGCATACAGGGGGCTGGGCCAGATACGCAGTATTTT,CASSIQGAGPDTQYF,TRBD1,.,TRBJ2-3,TRBV7-6
TGCGCCAGCAGCTCGACAGATACGCAGTATTTT,CASSSTDTQYF,.,few,TRBJ2-3,TRBV5-1
TGTGCTAGTGGTTTGGTAGGAGGTGGGAAGGAAGCTTTCTTT,CASGLVGGGKEAFF,.,.,TRBJ1-1,TRBV12-5
TGTGCCAGCAGTTATGACCCGGACAGGGAGGACCAGCCCCAGCATTTT,CASSYDPDREDQPQHF,TRBD1,.,TRBJ1-5,TRBV6-9